Each of the 9 T cell receptor beta chains below was sequenced from the same sample in a study of regulatory T cells in long-lasting Graves disease. In building TCR beta libraries, iRepertoire HTBI primers were used together with Arm-PCR of CDR3 regions. MiXCR, applied by TCRdb to the multiplex PCR reads, yields one record per CDR3 protein. Of about 660,000 distinct CDR3 sequences listed, about 30% were seen once; the top ten hold under 50%. Time point here: persistent/refractory GD, antithyroid drugs over 5 years with positive TRAb. From PBMCs, RNA was extracted and then used to make the TCR library. The sequenced sample was peripheral blood mononuclear cells (PBMCs), obtained when the disease was refractory, from a patient treated with antithyroid drugs. The receptors originated from a female donor with Graves disease.

This clonotype was seen once. One end of the junction is discordant with germline, which a read error may explain. The chain links TRBV5-1 to TRBJ1-2, with 8 bases fitting TRBD1. Germline-derived CDR1 and CDR2 are SGHRS and YFSETQ. The CDR3 has 16 amino acids. CDR3 region: CASSLGTTGEYYGYTF. The CDR3 bases are TGTGCCAGCAGCTTGGGTACGACAGGGGAATACTATGGCTACACCTTC.

The genes are TRBV3-1 and TRBJ1-4; 9 bases are a match to TRBD1. Trimming at V came to 1 base and at J to 5 bases, leaving 2 bases not matched to a gene. The germline V gene encodes CDR1 LGHDT and CDR2 YNNKEL (reference sequence). This CDR3 contains 15 residues. The chain's CDR3 is CASSQVGQGNEKLFF. The DNA of the CDR3 is TGTGCCAGCAGCCAAGTGGGACAGGGAAATGAAAAACTGTTTTTT.

Comments on this clonotype: The junction departs from the called germline gene at one end, perhaps through a read error. This chain joins TRBV5-1 and TRBJ1-4; D call uncertain. Germline V gene data show CDR1 as SGHRS and CDR2 as YFSETQ. This CDR3 contains 14 residues. CDR3 sequence reads: CASSLNSYNEKPFF. DNA for the CDR3: TGCGCCAGCAGCTTGAATAGCTATAATGAAAAACCGTTTTTT.

The chain is built from TRBV12-3 or TRBV12-4 and TRBJ2-1; 8 positions match TRBD2. This CDR3 comprises 14 residues. V lost 7 bases to trimming and J lost 10 bases; unmatched junction nucleotides: 12. The CDR3, as DNA: TGTGCCAGCACCTCTTTTATACTAGCGGAGGAGCAGTTCTTC. Its translation is CASTSFILAEEQFF.

The rearrangement uses TRBV5-1 and TRBJ1-4, with D possibly TRBD1 on 6 matching bases. There are 14 residues in the CDR3. CDR1 and CDR2 from the germline V gene are SGHRS and YFSETQ. The V end lost 3 bases, the J end lost 5 bases, and 11 bases lay between the germline ends. DNA of the CDR3: TGCGCCAGCAGCTCCCTAACAGGGAATGAAAAACTGTTTTTT. This encodes CASSSLTGNEKLFF.

This clonotype was seen ten or more times. The V call is TRBV20-1, the J call TRBJ2-7; the match to TRBD1 covers 8 bases. CDR1 DFQATT and CDR2 SNEGSKA come from the germline V gene (reference sequence). This CDR3 comprises 12 residues. The V and J ends lost 3 bases and 2 bases, in that order; junction bases with no gene match: 0. The CDR3 DNA reads TGCAGTGCTAGGGACAGGGCCTACGAGCAGTACTTC. It encodes CSARDRAYEQYF.

This clonotype was observed at least ten times. The V gene is TRBV6-1, the J gene TRBJ1-2; no firm D call. V was cut by 2 bases and J by 4 bases, with 8 bases left in between. Germline V gene data show CDR1 as MNHNS and CDR2 as SASEGT. This CDR3 has 13 amino acids. The CDR3 reads CASSESAVYGYTF. CDR3 sequence (DNA): TGTGCCAGCAGTGAATCTGCGGTCTATGGCTACACCTTC.

This clonotype was counted between two and nine times. This sequence joins TRBV10-3 and TRBJ2-5; D gene uncertain. The CDR3 extends over 13 amino acids. Trimming took 4 bases from V and 5 from J, leaving 11 bases between them. The germline gives CDR1 ENHRY, CDR2 SYGVKD. The CDR3 DNA reads as TGTGCCATCAGTGGGGCAGCCGGGGAGACCCAGTACTTC. Translating it yields CAISGAAGETQYF.

This clonotype showed up just once. The rearrangement uses TRBV5-5 and TRBJ2-5; D perhaps matches TRBD1 (5 bases). This CDR3 contains 15 residues. V lost 3 bases, J lost 4 bases, and 16 bases lay in between. Germline V gene lookup returns CDR1 SGHKS and CDR2 YYEKEE (reference sequence). The CDR3 loop is CASSWGDQGLETQYF. DNA for the CDR3: TGTGCCAGCAGCTGGGGCGATCAAGGGCTAGAGACCCAGTACTTC.